Following are 4 T cell receptor beta chains from one sample sequenced in a study of blood T cell repertoires in COVID-19. Profiled with immunoSEQ multiplex PCR; TCRdb holds only in-frame clones, not every one. The table includes 90,000 or so clones, over 70% detected once. Sequenced input: peripheral blood. The receptors were gathered from a man of 80 years or more with acute or convalescent COVID-19.

This clone has only a few counts. V usage is TRBV27 and J usage is TRBJ1-5; 9 bases are a match to TRBD1. V lost 6 bases to trimming and J lost 6 bases; unmatched junction nucleotides: 6. The CDR3 runs 14 residues. CDR1 MNHEY and CDR2 SMNVEV come from the germline V gene (reference sequence). CDR3 DNA sequence: TGTGCCAGCAGGCGGGACAGGGAGGCTCAGCCCCAGCATTTT. Amino acids: CASRRDREAQPQHF.

The chain uses TRBV6-2 or TRBV6-3 and TRBJ1-1; no definite D call. V was clipped by 4 bases and J by 14 bases, with 17 bases between them. Germline V gene data show CDR1 as MNHEY and CDR2 as SVGEGT. The CDR3 is made up of 12 amino acids. CDR3 protein: CASSFPRGVTFF. The DNA for the CDR3 is TGTGCCAGCAGTTTTCCCCGGGGTGTGACCTTCTTT.

The chain carries TRBV27 and TRBJ2-3, with 8 bases that match TRBD2. V shed 2 bases and J 4 bases; nucleotides not matched to a gene: 2. The CDR3 is 14 residues long. From germline, CDR1 is MNHEY and CDR2 SMNVEV (reference sequence). The CDR3 nucleotides are TGTGCCAGCAGTTTAGGGACTAGGCCAGATACGCAGTATTTT. Amino acid sequence: CASSLGTRPDTQYF.

This chain joins TRBV7-9 and TRBJ2-7; D might be TRBD1 (6 bases). V was trimmed by 6 bases and J by 3 bases, leaving 9 bases between them. CDR1 and CDR2 from the germline V gene are SEHNR and FQNEAQ (reference sequence). CDR3 length: 12 amino acids. The CDR3 DNA is TGTGCCAGCAGGGACAGCGTCTACGAGCAGTACTTC. Its translation: CASRDSVYEQYF.